The 9 T cell receptor beta chains presented below share a single source sample, sequenced in a study of blood T cell repertoires in COVID-19. The repertoire was sequenced with immunoSEQ multiplex PCR; TCRdb's copy has only in-frame clones and lacks some. The data show 47,000 or so clones, about four fifths seen once. The sample consisted of peripheral blood. These receptors originate from a woman of 80 years or more with COVID-19, enrolled during active disease.

The chain couples TRBV19 to TRBJ1-6, with TRBD1 as a possible D gene (6 bases). CDR1 is LNHDA and CDR2 is SQIVND in the germline V gene (reference sequence). This CDR3 is 14 amino acids long. Between the trimmed V and J ends, which lost 5 bases and 5 bases, there was a span of 10 bases. The CDR3 coding sequence is TGTGCCAGTAGTGTGGACAGAAATAATTCACCCCTCCACTTT. Its protein product is CASSVDRNNSPLHF.

V and J are TRBV4-1 and TRBJ1-6; D is perhaps TRBD1 (5 bases). The germline V gene has CDR1 MGHRA and CDR2 YSYEKL. V lost 5 bases, J lost 0 bases, and 11 bases lay in between. This CDR3 is 16 amino acids long. This CDR3 reads CASSARQSSYNSPLHF. As DNA, the CDR3 is TGCGCCAGCAGCGCCCGACAGAGCTCCTATAATTCACCCCTCCACTTT.

This clone has only a few counts. The chain links TRBV4-1 to TRBJ2-3; TRBD2 agrees at 8 bases. With 2 bases clipped from V and 3 bases from J, the junction kept 13 bases outside the gene matches. Germline CDR1 is MGHRA and CDR2 is YSYEKL. This CDR3 has 18 amino acids. The chain's CDR3 is CASSQRGLGGGMTDTQYF. CDR3 DNA sequence: TGCGCCAGCAGCCAAAGGGGACTAGGAGGAGGTATGACAGATACGCAGTATTTT.

For the CDR3, the DNA is TGCGCCAGCAGCACCCATCGACAGGTTCTTGTCGGTGAGCAGTTCTTC. Its translation: CASSTHRQVLVGEQFF. The chain employs TRBV5-1 and TRBJ2-1, with D possibly matching TRBD1 (6 bases). Germline assignment: CDR1 SGHRS and CDR2 YFSETQ. The CDR3 contains 16 residues. Trimming shortened V by 4 bases and J by 9 bases, and 23 bases separated the two germline ends. Full variable domain (outside the CDR3, taken from reference TRBV5-1 and TRBJ2-1): KAGVTQTPRYLIKTRGQQVTLSCSPISGHRSVSWYQQTPGQGLQFLFEYFSETQRNKGNFPGRFSGRQFSNSRSEMNVSTLELGDSALYLCASSTHRQVLVGEQFFGPGTRLTVL.

The gene calls are TRBV19 and TRBJ1-5; the D gene is possibly TRBD1 (5 bases). The CDR3 sequence is 18 residues long. V dropped 6 bases and J dropped 2 bases, with 23 bases sitting between them. CDR1 LNHDA and CDR2 SQIVND come from the germline V gene (reference sequence). DNA of the CDR3: TGTGCCAGTAGCACGAACAGGCTGGGGGGAGCAGGCAATCAGCCCCAGCATTTT. Amino acids: CASSTNRLGGAGNQPQHF.

The chain joins TRBV9 to TRBJ1-1; the match to TRBD1 covers 9 bases. Germline V gene lookup returns CDR1 SGDLS and CDR2 YYNGEE. The CDR3 sequence is 14 residues long. Germline trimming cut 2 bases from V and 4 bases from J; bases unmatched to any gene: 3. The CDR3 DNA follows: TGTGCCAGCAGCGTGACAGGGGGTGGCACTGAAGCTTTCTTT. Translated, it gives CASSVTGGGTEAFF.

The rearrangement links TRBV5-6 to TRBJ2-5; 12 nucleotides agree with TRBD2. The germline CDR1 and CDR2 sequences are SGHDT and YYEEEE. The CDR3 is 15 amino acids. V lost 2 bases, J lost 2 bases, and 1 base stayed unmatched. CDR3 protein: CASSLLAGGQETQYF. The DNA for the CDR3 is TGTGCCAGCAGCTTACTAGCGGGAGGACAAGAGACCCAGTACTTC.

This chain connects TRBV5-5 to TRBJ2-7, with TRBD1 matching over 7 bases. Trimming removed 6 bases from V and 7 bases from J; junction bases left unmatched: 10. The CDR3 is made up of 13 amino acids. In germline, CDR1 is SGHKS, CDR2 YYEKEE (reference sequence). CDR3 nucleotide sequence: TGTGCCAGCACCCGGGACAGTCTGGGGGAGCAGTACTTC. It translates to CASTRDSLGEQYF.

This clone was recorded a few times. The rearrangement uses TRBV30 and TRBJ1-1; tentatively, D is TRBD1 (5 bases). CDR1 is GTSNPN and CDR2 is SVGIG in the germline V gene (reference sequence). This CDR3 contains 14 residues. The V and J ends lost 0 bases and 3 bases respectively, with 11 bases between them. This chain's CDR3 is CAWSVGGRYTEAFF. CDR3 DNA sequence: TGTGCCTGGAGTGTTGGGGGGAGGTACACTGAAGCTTTCTTT.